This T cell receptor beta chain came from a study of CD8 T cells in ankylosing spondylitis. Whole-study results and caveats: A TCR beta motif of about eight highly homologous variants appeared characteristic of ankylosing spondylitis blood. Prior literature has documented some motif variants in synovial fluid and blood from reactive arthritis.

Comment on this clonotype: Its specificity is unknown.

Germline assignment: CDR1 DFQATT and CDR2 SNEGSKA (reference sequence). The CDR3 contains 12 residues. Quantitative barcoded 5'-RACE was used to prepare TCR beta libraries. TCRdb ran MiXCR on the 5' RACE reads and lists one entry per CDR3 protein. This sample has roughly 400,000 distinct CDR3 sequences, with about 20% found just once. The rearrangement joins TRBV20-1 to TRBJ2-1; 12 bases are a match to TRBD2. Material: blood, either unsorted or a sorted T cell fraction (not recorded which). The receptor's source is a male donor with ankylosing spondylitis. In nucleotides, the CDR3 is TGCGCCGGACTAGCGGGATGGAATGAGCAGTTCTTC. It yields the protein CAGLAGWNEQFF.